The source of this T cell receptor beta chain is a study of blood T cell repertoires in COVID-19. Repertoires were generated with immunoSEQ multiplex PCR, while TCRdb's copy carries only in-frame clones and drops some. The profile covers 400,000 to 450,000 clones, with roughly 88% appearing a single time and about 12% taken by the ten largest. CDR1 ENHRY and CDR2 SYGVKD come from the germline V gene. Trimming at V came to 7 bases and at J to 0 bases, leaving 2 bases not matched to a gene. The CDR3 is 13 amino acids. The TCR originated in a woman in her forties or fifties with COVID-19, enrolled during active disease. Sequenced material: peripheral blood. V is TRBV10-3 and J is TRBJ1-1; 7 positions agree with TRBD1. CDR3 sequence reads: CAITQGLNTEAFF. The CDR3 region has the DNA TGTGCCATCACACAGGGGCTGAACACTGAAGCTTTCTTT.